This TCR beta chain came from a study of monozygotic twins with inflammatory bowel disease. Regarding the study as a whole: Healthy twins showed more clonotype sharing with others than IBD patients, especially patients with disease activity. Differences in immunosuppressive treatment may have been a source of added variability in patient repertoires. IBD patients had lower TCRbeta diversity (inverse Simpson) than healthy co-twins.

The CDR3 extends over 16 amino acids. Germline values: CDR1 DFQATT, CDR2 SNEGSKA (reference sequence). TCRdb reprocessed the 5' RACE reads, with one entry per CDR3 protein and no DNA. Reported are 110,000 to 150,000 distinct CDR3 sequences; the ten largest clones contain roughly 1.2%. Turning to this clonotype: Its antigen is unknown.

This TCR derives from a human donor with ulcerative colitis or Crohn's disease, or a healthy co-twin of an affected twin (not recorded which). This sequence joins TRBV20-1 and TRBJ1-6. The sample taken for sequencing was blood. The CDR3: CSARGWRSSYNSPLHF.